One sample yielded the 17 T cell receptor beta chains listed below, sequenced in a study of shared clonotypes between healthy human individuals. The method was immunoSEQ multiplex PCR; TCRdb's version includes in-frame clones alone and lacks a portion of them. The table records about 1.1 million clones, around 78% of them present only once. The sequenced material came from memory CD4+ T cells from PBMCs. The sample's subset: CD45RA-negative fraction. The receptors originated from a man younger than 30 in good health. Some clones in this sample may be carry-over from other donors' samples.

In this sample, this clone turned up a few times. This chain connects TRBV18 to TRBJ1-2; D is unresolved. Trimming shortened V by 6 bases and J by 4 bases, and 18 bases separated the two germline ends. The CDR3 contains 15 residues. Germline-derived CDR1 and CDR2 are KGHSH and LQKENI. As DNA, the CDR3 is TGTGCCAGCTCGCCGCCGGGCCCTCGAGCCTATGGCTACACCTTC. It specifies CASSPPGPRAYGYTF.

The rearrangement joins TRBV11-2 to TRBJ1-2; the D gene is possibly TRBD1 (6 bases). Germline assignment: CDR1 SGHAT and CDR2 FQNNGV. V was cut by 4 bases and J by 4 bases, with 10 bases left in between. CDR3 length equals 13 residues. The CDR3 is CASSSGQFYGYTF. The CDR3 nucleotides read TGTGCCAGCAGCTCAGGACAGTTCTATGGCTACACCTTC.

The chain couples TRBV9 to TRBJ2-2, with TRBD1 matching 10 bases. V dropped 0 bases and J dropped 3; count of bases not matched to a gene: 2. Germline V lookup: CDR1 SGDLS, CDR2 YYNGEE. The CDR3 spans 16 residues. The DNA of the CDR3 is TGTGCCAGCAGCGTAGCGGGGACAGGGGACACCGGGGAGCTGTTTTTT. This gives the protein CASSVAGTGDTGELFF.

This chain links TRBV4-2 with TRBJ2-6, with 8 positions matching TRBD2. V was pared by 2 bases and J by 4 bases, with 7 bases of the junction left unmatched. The CDR3 consists of 17 residues. Germline V lookup: CDR1 LGHNA, CDR2 YNFKEQ. The chain's CDR3 is CASSQSSAGAGANVLTF. As DNA, the CDR3 is TGTGCCAGCAGCCAATCCTCAGCGGGGGCCGGGGCCAACGTCCTGACTTTC.

The CDR3 here is CASKTGLAGVLEQYF. The CDR3 nucleotides are TGCGCCAGCAAAACCGGACTAGCGGGAGTGCTCGAGCAGTACTTC. The chain uses TRBV5-1 and TRBJ2-7; TRBD2 matches at 13 bases. Per the germline V gene, CDR1 is SGHRS and CDR2 is YFSETQ. Germline trimming cut 6 bases from V and 6 bases from J; bases unmatched to any gene: 9. There are 15 residues in the CDR3.

The chain links TRBV19 to TRBJ1-5; no firm D call. The germline gives CDR1 LNHDA, CDR2 SQIVND (reference sequence). Trimming shortened V by 8 bases and J by 0 bases, and 8 bases separated the two germline ends. This CDR3 has 13 amino acids. CDR3 coding DNA: TGTGCCAGTGACAAGACTAGCAATCAGCCCCAGCATTTT. Translated: CASDKTSNQPQHF.

The chain recombines TRBV28 with TRBJ2-1, with no clear D. This CDR3 contains 12 residues. Germline lookup yields CDR1 MDHEN and CDR2 SYDVKM. The V and J ends lost 6 bases and 2 bases respectively, with 5 bases between them. The CDR3 spells CASRLTYNEQFF. In nucleotides, the CDR3 is TGTGCCAGCAGATTAACCTACAATGAGCAGTTCTTC.

V usage is TRBV5-8 and J usage is TRBJ1-5; TRBD1 matches at 11 bases. Germline CDR1 and CDR2: SGHTS and YDEGEE. CDR3 length: 18 amino acids. The V and J ends lost 0 bases and 1 base, in that order; junction bases with no gene match: 6. The CDR3 is CASSLGDRGKKSNQPQHF. DNA for the CDR3: TGTGCCAGCAGCTTGGGGGACAGGGGGAAGAAAAGCAATCAGCCCCAGCATTTT.

Regarding this clone: Different DNA sequences within this sample yield the same CDR3. The V and J genes are TRBV6-1 and TRBJ2-3, with 9 bases lining up with TRBD1. The CDR3 contains 14 residues. Germline V gene sequence: CDR1 MNHNS, CDR2 SASEGT. The J segment lost 3 bases and the V segment lost 4 bases, leaving 2 bases of the junction unmatched. In DNA form, the CDR3 reads TGTGCCAGCAGTGGCGGACAGGGGACAGATACGCAGTATTTT. Protein sequence: CASSGGQGTDTQYF.

V is TRBV18 and J is TRBJ2-1, with unresolved D. From germline, CDR1 is KGHSH and CDR2 LQKENI. The ends were cut back, 3 bases at V and 9 bases at J, with 18 bases in the middle. This CDR3 is built from 15 residues. The CDR3 here is CASSPTTLGFGEQFF. In nucleotides, the CDR3 is TGTGCCAGCTCACCGACGACTCTGGGTTTTGGTGAGCAGTTCTTC.

V is TRBV12-5 and J is TRBJ2-5; the D gene is possibly TRBD2 (5 bases). Germline V CDR1 and CDR2: LGHNT, FRNRAP. The CDR3 runs 13 residues. The V end lost 5 bases, the J end lost 5 bases, and 12 bases lay between the germline ends. CDR3 region: CASGTSGMETQYF. In DNA form, the CDR3 reads TGTGCTAGTGGTACGTCGGGGATGGAGACCCAGTACTTC.

A single count supports this clone. This chain joins TRBV5-4 and TRBJ1-6, with TRBD1 identical over 7 bases. Germline values: CDR1 SGHNT, CDR2 YYREEE (reference sequence). With 3 bases clipped from V and 6 bases from J, the junction kept 3 bases outside the gene matches. This CDR3 is 14 amino acids long. CDR3 sequence: CASSSDRANSPLHF. The CDR3 DNA reads TGTGCCAGCAGCTCAGACAGGGCTAATTCACCCCTCCACTTT.

The V call is TRBV2, the J call TRBJ1-3; 10 positions agree with TRBD1. This CDR3 is built from 17 residues. V dropped 3 bases and J dropped 3; count of bases not matched to a gene: 8. Per germline, CDR1 SNHLY and CDR2 FYNNEI. DNA of the CDR3: TGTGCCAGCAGTGAGGTCCGGCGGGACAGGGGTGGAAACACCATATATTTT. Its protein is CASSEVRRDRGGNTIYF.

Here the CDR3 reads CASSQEDRVGSPLHF. The CDR3 DNA reads TGCGCCAGCAGCCAAGAAGACAGGGTCGGGTCACCCCTCCACTTT. This chain connects TRBV4-3 to TRBJ1-6; 7 positions agree with TRBD1. The CDR3 is 15 amino acids. Germline lookup yields CDR1 LGHNA and CDR2 YSLEER. The V segment lost 0 bases and the J segment 10 bases; nucleotides outside the gene matches: 6.

The gene calls are TRBV7-6 and TRBJ2-5; 12 bases align to TRBD2. The V gene end was trimmed by 2 bases and the J gene end by 10 bases; junction bases not matched to a gene: 14. Germline V gives CDR1 SGHVS, CDR2 FNYEAQ. This CDR3 is 17 amino acids long. CDR3 residues: CASSLTIPTSGSPDQYF. The CDR3 DNA is TGTGCCAGCAGCTTAACCATACCGACTAGCGGGAGCCCCGACCAGTACTTC.

V and J are TRBV19 and TRBJ1-2; weak D call: TRBD1 (6 bases). The CDR3 is 15 amino acids. The germline V gene has CDR1 LNHDA and CDR2 SQIVND (reference sequence). Between the trimmed V and J ends, which lost 3 bases and 2 bases, there was a span of 13 bases. In nucleotides, the CDR3 is TGTGCCAGTAGTATCCGGGGGGCTCGAAACTATGGCTACACCTTC. This sequence encodes CASSIRGARNYGYTF.

This clone was found a few times. This rearrangement joins TRBV5-1 to TRBJ1-1, with D unresolved. With 4 bases removed from V and 6 bases from J, the gap between germline ends came to 16 bases. The CDR3 spans 14 residues. Germline V gene sequence: CDR1 SGHRS, CDR2 YFSETQ. The CDR3 DNA follows: TGCGCCAGCAGCCTACAACGAAGTGGCGCTGAAGCTTTCTTT. This codes for CASSLQRSGAEAFF.